Each of the 21 T cell receptor beta chains below was sequenced from the same sample in a study of cytomegalovirus exposure and HLA in healthy donors. The PCR had 60 Vbeta and 13 Jbeta primers. TCRdb keeps only in-frame clones here, not all; method: immunoSEQ multiplex PCR. The profile shows about 160,000 clones, 80% to 85% of them singletons. The sequenced material came from PBMCs. These TCRs come from a girl aged 2-10 years in good health and CMV-seropositive.

In its sample, this clone was seen once. The genes are TRBV7-2 and TRBJ2-1; 11 nucleotides align to TRBD1. The germline CDR1 and CDR2 sequences are SGHTA and FQGNSA. The CDR3 totals 15 residues. V trimming: 4 bases; J trimming: 9 bases; junction bases outside the gene matches: 8. The CDR3 loop is CASSWGGTGGFEQFF. The CDR3, as DNA: TGTGCCAGCAGCTGGGGGGGGACAGGGGGGTTTGAGCAGTTCTTC.

The V and J genes are TRBV7-8 and TRBJ1-2; 8 bases align to TRBD1. The CDR3 covers 13 residues. V shed 5 bases, J shed 5 bases, and the junction held 4 bases outside the gene matches. CDR1 and CDR2 (germline): SGHVS, FQNEAQ. The CDR3 sequence: CASSTDRGYGYTF. DNA of the CDR3: TGTGCCAGCAGCACCGACAGGGGTTATGGCTACACCTTC.

This clone was counted a few times. The chain joins TRBV6-5 to TRBJ1-4; the D gene is possibly TRBD1 (5 bases). The CDR3 runs 15 residues. Germline loops: CDR1 MNHEY, CDR2 SVGAGI. V gave up 2 bases and J gave up 10 bases, with 17 bases separating them. The CDR3 here is CASSYGGAEPRKLFF. For the CDR3, the DNA is TGTGCCAGCAGTTACGGAGGGGCAGAACCCCGAAAACTGTTTTTT.

The CDR3 here is CASSPGGGNSPLHF. The CDR3 DNA reads TGTGCCAGCAGCCCTGGGGGCGGTAATTCACCCCTCCACTTT. V usage is TRBV7-3 and J usage is TRBJ1-6, with D maybe TRBD1 (6 bases). CDR3 size: 14 residues. The V gene lost 5 bases and the J gene lost 6 bases, with 11 bases spanning the gap. Germline V gene data show CDR1 as SGHTA and CDR2 as FQGTGA.

This rearrangement joins TRBV6-5 to TRBJ1-2; 7 nucleotides line up with TRBD1. From germline, CDR1 is MNHEY and CDR2 SVGAGI. The trim removed 6 bases at V and 8 bases at J, leaving 12 bases unmatched. CDR3 length: 14 residues. In DNA form, the CDR3 reads TGTGCCAGCAGGCCCGGGACAGCGGGCTCGGGCTACACCTTC. It specifies CASRPGTAGSGYTF.

In its sample, this clone was seen a few times. CDR3 nucleotides: TGTGCCACTCGACTAGCGGGAGCCTACAATGAGCAGTTCTTC. Protein: CATRLAGAYNEQFF. V gene TRBV6-1 combines with J gene TRBJ2-1, with 12 bases aligning to TRBD2. This CDR3 has 14 amino acids. From germline, CDR1 is MNHNS and CDR2 SASEGT. The ends lost 10 bases at V and 2 bases at J; junction bases unmatched: 3.

V gene TRBV30 combines with J gene TRBJ2-7; D is possibly TRBD2 (5 bases). Germline V CDR1 and CDR2: GTSNPN, SVGIG (reference sequence). There are 13 residues in the CDR3. Trimming shortened V by 2 bases and J by 5 bases, and 13 bases separated the two germline ends. CDR3 in amino acids: CAWSRGFRNEQYF. The CDR3 DNA is TGTGCCTGGAGTCGCGGGTTTCGTAACGAGCAGTACTTC.

This clone was observed a few times. J is TRBJ2-5 and V is TRBV7-2, with 9 bases that match TRBD1. Trimming removed 4 bases from V and 1 base from J; junction bases left unmatched: 1. CDR1 SGHTA and CDR2 FQGNSA come from the germline V gene. The CDR3 spans 14 residues. The CDR3 here is CASSWDRAQETQYF. In DNA form, the CDR3 reads TGTGCCAGCAGCTGGGACAGGGCCCAAGAGACCCAGTACTTC.

This chain joins TRBV15 and TRBJ2-4; 9 bases match TRBD1. Losses at the gene ends were 1 base for V and 9 bases for J; bases not matched to a gene: 7. CDR1 is LNHNV and CDR2 is YYDKDF in the germline V gene (reference sequence). The length of the CDR3 is 15 residues. The CDR3, as DNA: TGTGCCACCAGCAGAGGTGACAGGGGGAAGGTCATTCAGTACTTC. As protein: CATSRGDRGKVIQYF. The variable domain in full, with the rest retrieved from reference TRBV15 and TRBJ2-4, is DAMVIQNPRYQVTQFGKPVTLSCSQTLNHNVMYWYQQKSSQAPKLLFHYYDKDFNNEADTPDNFQSRRPNTSFCFLDIRSPGLGDTAMYLCATSRGDRGKVIQYFGAGTRLSVL.

V usage is TRBV4-1 and J usage is TRBJ1-1; maybe TRBD1 (6 bases). Trimming took off 1 base at V and 1 base at J, with 7 bases between the two ends. Germline CDR1 reads MGHRA; CDR2 reads YSYEKL. The CDR3 spans 14 residues. As DNA, the CDR3 is TGCGCCAGCAGCCAAGGAGGGGGGAACACTGAAGCTTTCTTT. Amino acid sequence: CASSQGGGNTEAFF.

J is TRBJ2-2 and V is TRBV27; no firm D call. Germline V gene sequence: CDR1 MNHEY, CDR2 SMNVEV (reference sequence). CDR3 size: 14 residues. Trimming left V 3 bases short and J 4 bases short, with 9 bases between. The CDR3 here is CASSFLHSTGELFF. Here the CDR3 DNA reads TGTGCCAGCAGTTTCCTTCACAGCACCGGGGAGCTGTTTTTT.

This clone was picked up one time. This chain connects TRBV30 to TRBJ2-3; 13 bases align to TRBD2. Trimming removed 2 bases from V and 5 bases from J; junction bases left unmatched: 13. Germline V gene lookup returns CDR1 GTSNPN and CDR2 SVGIG (reference sequence). This CDR3 region has 18 residues. The CDR3 DNA reads as TGTGCCTGGAGTAAAACTAGCGGGAGGGCCGACGGTATAGATACGCAGTATTTT. Residues: CAWSKTSGRADGIDTQYF.

The V call is TRBV2, the J call TRBJ2-4; D may be TRBD2 (6 bases). This CDR3 has 13 amino acids. Germline V gives CDR1 SNHLY, CDR2 FYNNEI. V was trimmed by 6 bases and J by 2 bases, leaving 8 bases between them. In DNA, the CDR3 is TGTGCCAGCAGGGGACTTACCAAAAACATTCAGTACTTC. Protein product: CASRGLTKNIQYF.

The chain has TRBV5-1 and TRBJ2-3; 14 bases map to TRBD2. J gave up 2 bases and V 4 bases, and 9 bases lay outside the gene matches. The CDR3 extends over 18 amino acids. From germline, CDR1 is SGHRS and CDR2 YFSETQ. The CDR3 region is CASSPGTSGRPITDTQYF. Here the CDR3 DNA reads TGCGCCAGCAGCCCGGGGACTAGCGGGAGACCCATCACAGATACGCAGTATTTT. Drawing the rest from reference TRBV5-1 and TRBJ2-3, the complete variable domain is KAGVTQTPRYLIKTRGQQVTLSCSPISGHRSVSWYQQTPGQGLQFLFEYFSETQRNKGNFPGRFSGRQFSNSRSEMNVSTLELGDSALYLCASSPGTSGRPITDTQYFGPGTRLTVL.

This chain joins TRBV5-6 and TRBJ1-2; D remains ambiguous. V lost 6 bases and J 3 bases, leaving 18 bases between the germline ends. Germline CDR1 and CDR2: SGHDT and YYEEEE. This CDR3 contains 15 residues. Written as DNA, the CDR3 is TGTGCCAGCAACTACCGTGGGGAGGAGGACTATGGCTACACCTTC. It yields the protein CASNYRGEEDYGYTF.

The V and J genes are TRBV28 and TRBJ1-2; D might be TRBD1 (5 bases). Germline V lookup: CDR1 MDHEN, CDR2 SYDVKM. This CDR3 is built from 13 residues. V was shortened by 3 bases and J by 4 bases, with 9 bases between the two germline ends. The CDR3 bases are TGTGCCAGCAGTTTCCAGGGTTCCTATGGCTACACCTTC. Translating gives CASSFQGSYGYTF.

This clone has just a few counts. The genes are TRBV6-6 and TRBJ2-1; D might be TRBD2 (5 bases). The germline CDR1 and CDR2 sequences are MNHNY and SVGAGI (reference sequence). CDR3 length: 15 residues. The V and J ends lost 2 bases and 7 bases respectively, with 15 bases between them. CDR3 residues: CASSYPEGAMNEQFF. The DNA for the CDR3 is TGTGCCAGCAGTTACCCCGAGGGAGCGATGAATGAGCAGTTCTTC.

The chain combines TRBV19 with TRBJ1-1; D unresolved. Looked up from germline, CDR1 is LNHDA and CDR2 is SQIVND (reference sequence). The V end lost 6 bases, the J end lost 1 base, and 9 bases lay between the germline ends. The CDR3 runs to 13 residues. CDR3 DNA: TGTGCCAGTAGCACAGAGACGAACACTGAAGCTTTCTTT. Translated, it gives CASSTETNTEAFF. Supplemented by reference TRBV19 and TRBJ1-1, the full variable domain reads DGGITQSPKYLFRKEGQNVTLSCEQNLNHDAMYWYRQDPGQGLRLIYYSQIVNDFQKGDIAEGYSVSREKKESFPLTVTSAQKNPTAFYLCASSTETNTEAFFGQGTRLTVV.

The chain has TRBV6-5 and TRBJ1-5; D possibly corresponds to TRBD1 (5 bases). The CDR3 spans 15 residues. With 4 bases removed from V and 0 bases from J, the gap between germline ends came to 10 bases. The V gene's germline CDR1 is MNHEY and CDR2 SVGAGI. The CDR3 region is CASSWGSASNQPQHF. DNA for the CDR3: TGTGCCAGCAGTTGGGGCAGCGCTAGCAATCAGCCCCAGCATTTT.

This clone is a singleton in its sample. The chain uses TRBV19 and TRBJ2-3; a weak D match, TRBD1 (6 bases). The CDR3 extends over 17 amino acids. V lost 8 bases and J lost 2, with 23 bases in between. The germline gives CDR1 LNHDA, CDR2 SQIVND (reference sequence). This CDR3 is CASLKVDRQANTDTQYF. DNA of the CDR3: TGTGCCAGTCTTAAGGTGGACCGACAGGCTAACACAGATACGCAGTATTTT.

The chain combines TRBV6-1 with TRBJ1-1; D may be TRBD1 (5 bases). V shed 9 bases and J shed 2 bases, with 13 bases lying between them. The CDR3 runs to 13 residues. Germline CDR1 reads MNHNS; CDR2 reads SASEGT. Here the CDR3 DNA reads TGTGCCAGTGGGGCGCAAGTCAACACTGAAGCTTTCTTT. Amino acids: CASGAQVNTEAFF.